The sequence of this T cell receptor beta chain was determined in a study of T cell responses to AZD1222 COVID-19 vaccine. As regards this clone: Its antigen remains unknown.

CDR1 MDHEN and CDR2 SYDVKM come from the germline V gene. The ends were cut back, 3 bases at V and 0 bases at J, with 21 bases in the middle. This CDR3 comprises 19 residues. Clones were sequenced by immunoSEQ multiplex PCR, and TCRdb holds only the in-frame ones, with some missing. The profile covers around 180,000 clones, with 85% to 95% appearing a single time and roughly a tenth taken by the ten largest. Findings and caveats of the study: Females made up more of the donors, who were largely white British, and clonal diversity may have come out too low. In all cases, repertoires were sampled only after the peak T cell response.

The specimen was peripheral blood, collected on day 0 of AZD1222 vaccination. The TCR sequence derives from an adult in good health. The chain carries TRBV28 and TRBJ2-1; a weak D match, TRBD2 (6 bases). This CDR3 is CASSFTASSAKSSYNEQFF. DNA of the CDR3: TGTGCCAGCAGTTTCACTGCGTCTAGCGCAAAGAGCTCCTACAATGAGCAGTTCTTC.